This entry is about one T cell receptor (beta chain). Its antigen is currently unknown. The data originate from a study of blood T cells in healthy people across ages. Study information: Template switching retrieved approximately one barcoded beta molecule for each two T cells. Findings and caveats of the study: Estimated diversity across one million T cells was deemed an underestimate.

Sample-barcoded 5' priming and a J-beta primer mix drove a second PCR of roughly 7 to 11 cycles. TCRdb redid the calling of the 5' RACE reads with MiXCR, one entry per CDR3 protein. The data contain about 830,000 distinct CDR3 sequences, 55% to 65% of them singletons. CDR1 SQVTM and CDR2 ANQGSEA come from the germline V gene. The CDR3 extends over 13 amino acids. V lost 1 base and J 7 bases, leaving 11 bases between the germline ends. The sequence came from a young man in good health. V and J are TRBV29-1 and TRBJ1-5; no firm D call. Material for sequencing was blood. The CDR3 protein is CSVEVRVGQPQHF. Written as DNA, the CDR3 is TGCAGCGTTGAAGTTCGGGTAGGGCAGCCCCAGCATTTT.